This T cell receptor beta chain was sequenced in a study of OX40 agonist ivuxolimab in advanced cancers. Background on the study: Treatment of patients was with ivuxolimab, an agonistic anti-OX40 (CD134) antibody. Study-level points and caveats: Normalized T-cell clonal expansion was also low in some nonresponders. In CD8+ T cells, expanded clones were on average more numerous than in CD4+.

Trimming removed 0 bases from V and 0 bases from J, with 3 bases in between. The CDR3 is 14 amino acids. Per germline, CDR1 MNHNY and CDR2 SVGAGI (reference sequence). Comments on this clone: Its antigen is as yet unknown.

Only in-frame clones appear in the TCRdb table, and some are missing; sequencing was by immunoSEQ multiplex PCR. The sample contains roughly 80,000 clones, roughly 85% of which appear only once. Autoimmune disease history or systemic immunosuppression was exclusionary. The sequence came from an adult with an advanced solid tumor such as melanoma, head and neck, liver or kidney cancer. Sequenced here: CD4+ or CD8+ T cells sorted from blood, sampled in a trial of the OX40 agonist ivuxolimab. This rearrangement joins TRBV6-6 to TRBJ1-3; D is unclear. The CDR3 DNA reads as TGTGCCAGCAGTTACTCGGACTCTGGAAACACCATATATTTT. It yields the protein CASSYSDSGNTIYF.